These 26 T cell receptor beta chains were sequenced from one sample in a study of T cell changes during pregnancy in multiple sclerosis. Sequenced by immunoSEQ multiplex PCR; TCRdb stores in-frame clones only, minus some. Among 25,000 to 30,000 clones listed, more than 80% were seen once. The sample was CD4+ T cells from peripheral blood mononuclear cells, taken in the first trimester of pregnancy. All receptors derive from a female donor with multiple sclerosis, enrolled in a pregnancy study.

The chain couples TRBV4-1 to TRBJ2-2, with a possible D match to TRBD2 (5 bases). Germline assignment: CDR1 MGHRA and CDR2 YSYEKL. This CDR3 contains 12 residues. V lost 4 bases and J 7 bases, leaving 7 bases between the germline ends. CDR3 protein: CASSRTDGELFF. In nucleotides, the CDR3 is TGCGCCAGCAGCCGGACTGACGGGGAGCTGTTTTTT.

The chain recombines TRBV5-1 with TRBJ2-1; TRBD1 might be the D (6 bases). This CDR3 comprises 14 residues. Trimming shortened V by 5 bases and J by 5 bases, and 14 bases separated the two germline ends. Germline CDR1 SGHRS, CDR2 YFSETQ. CDR3 nucleotide sequence: TGCGCCAGCAGACCGACCGGACAGAACAATGAGCAGTTCTTC. Protein: CASRPTGQNNEQFF.

This chain uses TRBV7-9 with TRBJ1-1, with 8 bases that match TRBD1. This CDR3 is 13 amino acids long. The germline CDR1 and CDR2 sequences are SEHNR and FQNEAQ (reference sequence). V trimming: 4 bases; J trimming: 6 bases; junction bases outside the gene matches: 4. CDR3: CASSSWDRPEAFF. DNA for the CDR3: TGTGCCAGCAGCTCTTGGGACAGGCCTGAAGCTTTCTTT. Using reference TRBV7-9 and TRBJ1-1 for the parts outside the CDR3, the full variable domain is DTGVSQNPRHKITKRGQNVTFRCDPISEHNRLYWYRQTLGQGPEFLTYFQNEAQLEKSRLLSDRFSAERPKGSFSTLEIQRTEQGDSAMYLCASSSWDRPEAFFGQGTRLTVV.

This chain joins TRBV5-4 and TRBJ2-5, with 15 bases aligning to TRBD2. CDR1 is SGHNT and CDR2 is YYREEE in the germline V gene (reference sequence). Trimming removed 4 bases from V and 2 bases from J; junction bases left unmatched: 6. This CDR3 has 17 residues. The CDR3 sequence: CASSAGLAGGGQETQYF. The CDR3 DNA follows: TGTGCCAGCAGCGCGGGACTAGCGGGGGGTGGGCAAGAGACCCAGTACTTC.

The V and J genes are TRBV29-1 and TRBJ1-5; 9 positions agree with TRBD1. Germline values: CDR1 SQVTM, CDR2 ANQGSEA. J gave up 1 base and V 6 bases, and 4 bases lay outside the gene matches. This CDR3 comprises 14 residues. Written as DNA, the CDR3 is TGCAGCGTCTCACAGGGGGCGAGCAATCAGCCCCAGCATTTT. It codes for CSVSQGASNQPQHF.

This chain links TRBV4-1 with TRBJ2-6, with D maybe TRBD2 (6 bases). Trimming took 3 bases from V and 0 from J, leaving 15 bases between them. CDR1 is MGHRA, CDR2 YSYEKL, per germline. The CDR3 loop spans 18 amino acids. CDR3 in DNA: TGCGCCAGCAGCCAGCCCAAGGACGGGAGCTCTGGGGCCAACGTCCTGACTTTC. This gives the protein CASSQPKDGSSGANVLTF.

This rearrangement joins TRBV5-4 to TRBJ2-3, with 8 positions matching TRBD2. Germline V gene data show CDR1 as SGHNT and CDR2 as YYREEE (reference sequence). V was clipped by 0 bases and J by 4 bases; unmatched bases: 7. CDR3 length: 16 residues. Here the CDR3 DNA reads TGTGCCAGCAGCTTGGTGCTGACTAGCGTGGCAGATACGCAGTATTTT. This translates into CASSLVLTSVADTQYF.

The chain employs TRBV10-1 and TRBJ2-7, with D uncertain. Looked up from germline, CDR1 is WNHNN and CDR2 is SYGVQD (reference sequence). The CDR3 has 15 amino acids. V lost 2 bases and J 5 bases, leaving 16 bases between the germline ends. This CDR3 reads CASSEVGLRFDEQYF. Here the CDR3 DNA reads TGCGCCAGCAGTGAGGTCGGGTTGAGGTTCGACGAGCAGTACTTC.

The chain joins TRBV10-2 to TRBJ1-2; TRBD1 agrees at 8 bases. Looked up from germline, CDR1 is WSHSY and CDR2 is SAAADI. The J segment lost 7 bases and the V segment lost 10 bases, leaving 8 bases of the junction unmatched. The CDR3 runs 12 residues. The CDR3 nucleotides are TGCGCCAAACGCAGGGGGCAGAGTGGCTACACCTTC. This sequence encodes CAKRRGQSGYTF.

V and J are TRBV15 and TRBJ1-1; D perhaps matches TRBD1 (6 bases). Germline-derived CDR1 and CDR2 are LNHNV and YYDKDF (reference sequence). V was shortened by 6 bases and J by 0 bases, with 20 bases between the two germline ends. The CDR3 covers 17 residues. CDR3 loop: CATRPNRGGAMNTEAFF. CDR3 nucleotides: TGTGCCACCAGACCCAATAGGGGGGGGGCCATGAACACTGAAGCTTTCTTT.

The chain employs TRBV19 and TRBJ2-5, with 10 bases identical to TRBD1. The V segment lost 4 bases and the J segment 4 bases; nucleotides outside the gene matches: 9. Germline V gives CDR1 LNHDA, CDR2 SQIVND (reference sequence). This CDR3 has 16 residues. CDR3 in DNA: TGTGCCAGTAGTAGTTGGGGGACAGGGGTACGAGAGACCCAGTACTTC. Its translation: CASSSWGTGVRETQYF.

The rearrangement uses TRBV28 and TRBJ2-7; 9 bases fit TRBD1. V lost 4 bases and J lost 2; bases outside the gene matches: 6. CDR3 size: 15 residues. Germline V gives CDR1 MDHEN, CDR2 SYDVKM. CDR3 DNA sequence: TGTGCCAGCAGTTCCTCCGGGACAGGGACCTACGAGCAGTACTTC. It yields the protein CASSSSGTGTYEQYF.

This clone was seen a handful of times. This chain connects TRBV25-1 to TRBJ1-2; 8 bases align to TRBD1. This CDR3 region has 13 residues. The V and J ends lost 5 bases and 8 bases, in that order; junction bases with no gene match: 7. Germline V gives CDR1 MGHDK, CDR2 SYGVNS. The CDR3 nucleotides are TGTGCCAGCAGTCCCGACAGGGGCCGGGGCTACACCTTC. This encodes CASSPDRGRGYTF.

The V call is TRBV11-2, the J call TRBJ1-5; 9 bases line up with TRBD1. The V gene end was trimmed by 5 bases and the J gene end by 7 bases; junction bases not matched to a gene: 6. Germline CDR1 SGHAT, CDR2 FQNNGV. This CDR3 comprises 14 residues. CDR3 DNA: TGTGCCAGCAGCCCGACAGGGGGGGAACAGCCCCAGCATTTT. Protein sequence: CASSPTGGEQPQHF. The complete variable domain, with remaining parts taken from reference TRBV11-2 and TRBJ1-5, reads EAGVAQSPRYKIIEKRQSVAFWCNPISGHATLYWYQQILGQGPKLLIQFQNNGVVDDSQLPKDRFSAERLKGVDSTLKIQPAKLEDSAVYLCASSPTGGEQPQHFGDGTRLSIL.

The V gene is TRBV29-1, the J gene TRBJ2-3, with 8 bases fitting TRBD2. The CDR3 is 14 residues long. Per germline, CDR1 SQVTM and CDR2 ANQGSEA. V shed 5 bases and J 1 base; nucleotides not matched to a gene: 5. As DNA, the CDR3 is TGCAGCGTTCGCCGGGGGGGCCGCACAGATACGCAGTATTTT. The encoded protein is CSVRRGGRTDTQYF.

This chain uses TRBV4-3 with TRBJ1-1; D is uncertain. CDR1 is LGHNA, CDR2 YSLEER, per germline. This CDR3 region has 13 residues. Trimming cost V 0 bases and J 11 bases, with 13 bases left between them. CDR3 sequence: CASSQDLLTGAFF. CDR3 bases: TGCGCCAGCAGCCAAGATCTACTCACCGGGGCTTTCTTT.

The J gene is TRBJ1-4, the V gene TRBV7-9; TRBD1 matches 7 bases. The CDR3 runs to 16 residues. Unmatched junction bases numbered 7, after V lost 1 base and J lost 5 bases. Per the germline V gene, CDR1 is SEHNR and CDR2 is FQNEAQ (reference sequence). In DNA, the CDR3 is TGTGCCAGCAGCTTAGGGGGATGGGACAGCAATGAAAAACTGTTTTTT. This gives the protein CASSLGGWDSNEKLFF.

This chain uses TRBV27 with TRBJ1-1; 7 nucleotides line up with TRBD1. The CDR3 length is 12 residues. Germline CDR1 MNHEY, CDR2 SMNVEV (reference sequence). Trimming at V came to 2 bases and at J to 8 bases, leaving 2 bases not matched to a gene. The CDR3 reads CASSLRGGEAFF. DNA for the CDR3: TGTGCCAGCAGTTTAAGAGGGGGCGAAGCTTTCTTT.

The rearrangement uses TRBV5-4 and TRBJ1-2, with TRBD1 matching over 7 bases. With V trimmed by 4 bases and J by 3 bases, 9 bases remained unmatched. Germline V gene data show CDR1 as SGHNT and CDR2 as YYREEE (reference sequence). This CDR3 is 15 amino acids long. CDR3 coding DNA: TGTGCCAGCAGCGTGAAGACAGGGATTCACTATGGCTACACCTTC. It yields the protein CASSVKTGIHYGYTF.

V usage is TRBV6-5 and J usage is TRBJ2-1, with TRBD1 as a possible D gene (5 bases). The CDR3 contains 14 residues. V lost 5 bases to trimming and J lost 2 bases, with 10 bases between them. Germline-derived CDR1 and CDR2 are MNHEY and SVGAGI. CDR3 nucleotide sequence: TGTGCCAGCAGTAGGGGTAGGGCCTACAATGAGCAGTTCTTC. Residues: CASSRGRAYNEQFF.

V gene TRBV10-1 combines with J gene TRBJ1-4; D is unclear. V lost 1 base to trimming and J lost 5 bases, with 8 bases between them. Germline-derived CDR1 and CDR2 are WNHNN and SYGVQD (reference sequence). The CDR3 sequence is 14 residues long. CDR3 nucleotide sequence: TGCGCCAGCAGTGAGTACGGGGAGAATGAAAAACTGTTTTTT. This encodes CASSEYGENEKLFF.

This clone was recorded a few times. V usage is TRBV4-1 and J usage is TRBJ1-1; D gene unclear. Germline V gene sequence: CDR1 MGHRA, CDR2 YSYEKL. Trimming took 5 bases from V and 5 from J, leaving 15 bases between them. CDR3 size: 14 residues. The CDR3 coding sequence is TGCGCCAGCAGCAAGACCTCCCGGAGGACTGAAGCTTTCTTT. Protein sequence: CASSKTSRRTEAFF.

The CDR3 sequence is CASSAHHQGPQHF. As DNA, the CDR3 is TGTGCCAGCAGCGCCCACCACCAGGGGCCCCAGCATTTT. The chain is built from TRBV9 and TRBJ1-5; TRBD1 is a possible D gene (5 bases). V was cut by 3 bases and J by 9 bases, with 13 bases left in between. Germline CDR1 SGDLS, CDR2 YYNGEE. CDR3 length equals 13 residues.

This rearrangement joins TRBV4-3 to TRBJ2-1; D possibly corresponds to TRBD2 (6 bases). CDR1 and CDR2 from the germline V gene are LGHNA and YSLEER. Trimming removed 1 base at V and 8 bases at J, with 18 bases between. The CDR3 has 16 residues. In nucleotides, the CDR3 is TGCGCCAGCAGCCAAGGGCGGGACCTTAGCCTCGATGAGCAGTTCTTC. It encodes CASSQGRDLSLDEQFF.

The chain joins TRBV10-3 to TRBJ1-5, with D hard to call. The CDR3 is 13 residues long. The V end lost 0 bases, the J end lost 3 bases, and 3 bases lay between the germline ends. The V gene's germline CDR1 is ENHRY and CDR2 SYGVKD. The CDR3 DNA sequence: TGTGCCATCAGTGAGTCCTACAATCAGCCCCAGCATTTT. This codes for CAISESYNQPQHF.

The chain carries TRBV18 and TRBJ1-4, with 7 bases lining up with TRBD1. Germline trimming cut 8 bases from V and 7 bases from J; bases unmatched to any gene: 16. Germline CDR1 KGHSH, CDR2 LQKENI. This CDR3 region has 16 residues. In DNA, the CDR3 is TGTGCCAGCCTCGACAGGGTTCCCACTTTGGGTGAAAAACTGTTTTTT. Translation: CASLDRVPTLGEKLFF.